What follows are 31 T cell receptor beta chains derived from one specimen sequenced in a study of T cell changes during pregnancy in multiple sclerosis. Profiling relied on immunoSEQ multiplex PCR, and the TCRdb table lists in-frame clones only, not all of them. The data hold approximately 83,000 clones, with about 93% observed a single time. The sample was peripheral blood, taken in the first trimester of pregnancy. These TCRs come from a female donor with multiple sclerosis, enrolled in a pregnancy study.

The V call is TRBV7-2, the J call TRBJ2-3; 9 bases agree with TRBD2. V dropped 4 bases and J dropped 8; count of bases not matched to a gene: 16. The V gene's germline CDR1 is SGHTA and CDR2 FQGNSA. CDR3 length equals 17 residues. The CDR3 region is CASSWDPSGGGDCTQYF. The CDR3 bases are TGTGCCAGCAGCTGGGACCCTAGCGGCGGGGGGGACTGTACGCAGTATTTT.

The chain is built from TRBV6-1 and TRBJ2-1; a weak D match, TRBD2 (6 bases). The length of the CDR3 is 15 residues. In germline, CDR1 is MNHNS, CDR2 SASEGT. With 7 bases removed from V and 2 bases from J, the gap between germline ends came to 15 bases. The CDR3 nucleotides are TGTGCCAGCACCGAAACTAGCCCGGCCTACAATGAGCAGTTCTTC. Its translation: CASTETSPAYNEQFF.

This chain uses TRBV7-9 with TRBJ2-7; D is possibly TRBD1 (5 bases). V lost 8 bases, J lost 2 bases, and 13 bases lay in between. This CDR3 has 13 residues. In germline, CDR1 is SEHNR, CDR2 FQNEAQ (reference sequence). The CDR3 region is CASGEDNPYEQYF. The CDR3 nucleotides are TGTGCCAGCGGAGAGGACAATCCCTACGAGCAGTACTTC.

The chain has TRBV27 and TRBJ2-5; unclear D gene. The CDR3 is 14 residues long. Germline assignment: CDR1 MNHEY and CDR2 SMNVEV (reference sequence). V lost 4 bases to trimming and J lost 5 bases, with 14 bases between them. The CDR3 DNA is TGTGCCAGCAGTTCAGCGCTCGCCGGGGAGACCCAGTACTTC. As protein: CASSSALAGETQYF.

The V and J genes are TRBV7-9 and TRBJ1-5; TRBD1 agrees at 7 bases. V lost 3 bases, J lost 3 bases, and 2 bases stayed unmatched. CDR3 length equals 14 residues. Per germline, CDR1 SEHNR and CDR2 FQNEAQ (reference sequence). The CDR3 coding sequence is TGTGCCAGCAGCTTGGGACAGTACAATCAGCCCCAGCATTTT. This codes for CASSLGQYNQPQHF.

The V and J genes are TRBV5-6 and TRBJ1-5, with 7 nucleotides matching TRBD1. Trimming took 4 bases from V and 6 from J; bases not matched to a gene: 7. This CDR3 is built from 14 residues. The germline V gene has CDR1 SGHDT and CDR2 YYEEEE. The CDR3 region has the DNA TGTGCCAGCAGCGCAGGGGGAAACGTTCAGCCCCAGCATTTT. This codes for CASSAGGNVQPQHF.

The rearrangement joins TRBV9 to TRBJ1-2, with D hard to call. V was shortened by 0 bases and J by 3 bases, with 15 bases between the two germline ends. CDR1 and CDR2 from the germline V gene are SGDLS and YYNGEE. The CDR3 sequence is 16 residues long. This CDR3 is CASSVDLVASYYGYTF. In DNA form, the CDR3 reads TGTGCCAGCAGCGTAGATTTGGTGGCCTCCTACTATGGCTACACCTTC.

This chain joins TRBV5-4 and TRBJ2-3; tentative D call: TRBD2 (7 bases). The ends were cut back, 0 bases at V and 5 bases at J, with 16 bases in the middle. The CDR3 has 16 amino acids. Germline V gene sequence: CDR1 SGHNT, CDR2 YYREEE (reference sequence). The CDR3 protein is CASSLVLRGTKDTQYF. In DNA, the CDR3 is TGTGCCAGCAGCTTGGTCTTGCGGGGGACAAAAGATACGCAGTATTTT.

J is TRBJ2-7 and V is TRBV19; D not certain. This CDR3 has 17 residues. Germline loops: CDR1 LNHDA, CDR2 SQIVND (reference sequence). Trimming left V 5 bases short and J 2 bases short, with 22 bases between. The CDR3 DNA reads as TGTGCCAGTAGTGAGTACGCCCGACCCGCAGGCCCCTACGAGCAGTACTTC. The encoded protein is CASSEYARPAGPYEQYF.

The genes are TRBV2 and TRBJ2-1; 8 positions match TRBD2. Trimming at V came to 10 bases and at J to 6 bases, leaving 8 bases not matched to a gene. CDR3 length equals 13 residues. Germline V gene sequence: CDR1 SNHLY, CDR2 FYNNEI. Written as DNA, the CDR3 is TGTGCCATCACAGCGGGGGCCATCAATGAGCAGTTCTTC. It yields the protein CAITAGAINEQFF.

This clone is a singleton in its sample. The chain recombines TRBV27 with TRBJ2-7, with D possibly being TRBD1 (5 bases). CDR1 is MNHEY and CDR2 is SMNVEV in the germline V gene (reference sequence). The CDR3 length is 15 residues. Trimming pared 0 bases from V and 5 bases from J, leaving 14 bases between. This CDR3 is CASSLSHPGWDEQYF. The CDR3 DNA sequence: TGTGCCAGCAGTTTATCGCATCCAGGGTGGGACGAGCAGTACTTC.

DNA of the CDR3: TGCGCCAGCAGCTTGGGACAGGGGAGGAATGAAAAACTGTTTTTT. Protein: CASSLGQGRNEKLFF. The rearrangement links TRBV5-1 to TRBJ1-4, with TRBD1 identical over 8 bases. The CDR3 is made up of 15 amino acids. Germline V CDR1 and CDR2: SGHRS, YFSETQ. J gave up 5 bases and V 0 bases, and 3 bases lay outside the gene matches.

The CDR3 DNA is TGTGCCAGCAGTTCCCTTAGCGGGGAGCGTAACGAGCAGTACTTC. Translating gives CASSSLSGERNEQYF. The V and J genes are TRBV6-5 and TRBJ2-7; 8 bases match TRBD2. J gave up 5 bases and V 4 bases, and 10 bases lay outside the gene matches. CDR1 is MNHEY and CDR2 is SVGAGI in the germline V gene. The CDR3 runs to 15 residues.

CDR3 residues: CASSELAGGSEQYF. The CDR3 DNA follows: TGTGCCAGCAGCGAGCTAGCGGGGGGGTCGGAGCAGTATTTT. The rearrangement uses TRBV9 and TRBJ2-3; 12 positions agree with TRBD2. CDR1 is SGDLS and CDR2 is YYNGEE in the germline V gene. V shed 3 bases and J 11 bases; nucleotides not matched to a gene: 7. The CDR3 loop spans 14 amino acids.

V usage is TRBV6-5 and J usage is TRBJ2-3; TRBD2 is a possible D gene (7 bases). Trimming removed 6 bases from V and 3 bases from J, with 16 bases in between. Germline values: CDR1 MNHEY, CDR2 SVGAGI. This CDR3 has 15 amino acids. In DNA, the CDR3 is TGTGCCAGCAGGGAGGGGGGGGGCCCAACAGATACGCAGTATTTT. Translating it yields CASREGGGPTDTQYF.

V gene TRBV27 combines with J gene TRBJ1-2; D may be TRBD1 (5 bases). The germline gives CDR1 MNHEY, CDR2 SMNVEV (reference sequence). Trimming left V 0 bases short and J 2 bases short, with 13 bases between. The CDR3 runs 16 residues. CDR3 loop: CASSLSPQGPNYGYTF. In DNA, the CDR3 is TGTGCCAGCAGTTTATCACCCCAGGGCCCGAACTATGGCTACACCTTC.

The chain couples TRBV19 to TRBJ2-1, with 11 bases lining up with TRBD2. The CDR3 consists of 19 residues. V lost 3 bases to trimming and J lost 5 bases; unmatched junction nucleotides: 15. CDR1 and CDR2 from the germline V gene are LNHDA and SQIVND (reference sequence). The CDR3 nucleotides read TGTGCCAGTAGTATCGCCCTTCCTCGGCTAGCGGGGGGAAACAATGAGCAGTTCTTC. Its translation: CASSIALPRLAGGNNEQFF.

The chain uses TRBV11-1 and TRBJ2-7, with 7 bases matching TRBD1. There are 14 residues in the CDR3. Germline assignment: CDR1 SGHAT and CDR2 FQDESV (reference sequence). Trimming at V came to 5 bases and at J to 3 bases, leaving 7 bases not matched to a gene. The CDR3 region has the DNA TGTGCCAGCAGCCGATCGGGACAGAACTACGAGCAGTACTTC. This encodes CASSRSGQNYEQYF.

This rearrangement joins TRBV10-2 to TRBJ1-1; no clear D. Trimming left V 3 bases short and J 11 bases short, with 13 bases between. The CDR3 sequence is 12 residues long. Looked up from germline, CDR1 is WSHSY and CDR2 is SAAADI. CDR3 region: CASSDARAEAFF. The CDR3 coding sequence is TGCGCCAGCAGTGATGCGAGGGCGGAGGCTTTCTTT.

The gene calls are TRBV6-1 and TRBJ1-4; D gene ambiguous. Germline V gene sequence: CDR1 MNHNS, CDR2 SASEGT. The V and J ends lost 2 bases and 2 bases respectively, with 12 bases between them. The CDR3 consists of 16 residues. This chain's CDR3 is CASSEPGWSTNEKLFF. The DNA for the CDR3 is TGTGCCAGCAGTGAACCGGGGTGGTCGACTAATGAAAAACTGTTTTTT.

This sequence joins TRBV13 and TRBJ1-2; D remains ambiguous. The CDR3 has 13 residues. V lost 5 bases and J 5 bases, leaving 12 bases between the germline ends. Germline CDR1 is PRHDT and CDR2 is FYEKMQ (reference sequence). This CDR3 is CASSPPRTYGYTF. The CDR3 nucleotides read TGTGCCAGCAGCCCCCCCCGAACTTATGGCTACACCTTC.

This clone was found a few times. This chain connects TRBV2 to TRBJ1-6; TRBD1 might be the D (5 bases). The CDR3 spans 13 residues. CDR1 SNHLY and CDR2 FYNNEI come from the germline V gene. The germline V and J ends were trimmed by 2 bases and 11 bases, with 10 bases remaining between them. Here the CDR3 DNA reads TGTGCCAGCAGTGAACCAGGGAAGGCACCCCTCCACTTT. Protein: CASSEPGKAPLHF. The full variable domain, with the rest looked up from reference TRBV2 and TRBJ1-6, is EPEVTQTPSHQVTQMGQEVILRCVPISNHLYFYWYRQILGQKVEFLVSFYNNEISEKSEIFDDQFSVERPDGSNFTLKIRSTKLEDSAMYFCASSEPGKAPLHFGNGTRLTVT.

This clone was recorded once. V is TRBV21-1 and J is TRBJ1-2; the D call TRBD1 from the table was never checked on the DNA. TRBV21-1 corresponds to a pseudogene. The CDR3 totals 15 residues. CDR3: CASSTKPGTAYGYTF. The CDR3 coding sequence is TGTGCCAGCAGCACAAAACCCGGGACAGCCTATGGCTACACCTTC.

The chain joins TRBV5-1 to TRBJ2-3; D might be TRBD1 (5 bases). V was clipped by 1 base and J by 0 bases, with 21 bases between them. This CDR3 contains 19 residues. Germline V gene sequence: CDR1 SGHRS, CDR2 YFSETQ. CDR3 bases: TGCGCCAGCAGCTTGCACAGGTCCTTCCCCTCTCTAAGCACAGATACGCAGTATTTT. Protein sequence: CASSLHRSFPSLSTDTQYF.

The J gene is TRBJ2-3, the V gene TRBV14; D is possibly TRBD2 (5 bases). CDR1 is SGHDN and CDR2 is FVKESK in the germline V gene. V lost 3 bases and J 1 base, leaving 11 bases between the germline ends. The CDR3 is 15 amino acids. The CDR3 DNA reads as TGTGCCAGCAGCCATTTTCCAGCGGGCACAGATACGCAGTATTTT. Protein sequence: CASSHFPAGTDTQYF.

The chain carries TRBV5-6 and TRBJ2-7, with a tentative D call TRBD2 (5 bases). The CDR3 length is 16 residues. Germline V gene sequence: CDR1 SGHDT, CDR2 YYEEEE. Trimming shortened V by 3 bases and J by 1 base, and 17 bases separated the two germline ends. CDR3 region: CASSWEFTGDSYEQYF. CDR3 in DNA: TGTGCCAGCAGCTGGGAGTTTACCGGGGATTCCTACGAGCAGTACTTC.

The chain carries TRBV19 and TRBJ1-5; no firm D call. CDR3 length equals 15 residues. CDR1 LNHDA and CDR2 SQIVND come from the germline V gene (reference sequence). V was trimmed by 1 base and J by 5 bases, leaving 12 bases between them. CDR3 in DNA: TGTGCCAGTAGTATAGCGATGGACTTTTATCAGCCCCAGCATTTT. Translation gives CASSIAMDFYQPQHF.

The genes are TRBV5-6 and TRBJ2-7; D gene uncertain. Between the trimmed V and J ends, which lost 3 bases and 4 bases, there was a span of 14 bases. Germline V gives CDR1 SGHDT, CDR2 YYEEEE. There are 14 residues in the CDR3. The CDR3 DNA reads TGTGCCAGCAGCTCCTCCTTGCGGTGGTACGAGCAGTACTTC. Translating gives CASSSSLRWYEQYF.

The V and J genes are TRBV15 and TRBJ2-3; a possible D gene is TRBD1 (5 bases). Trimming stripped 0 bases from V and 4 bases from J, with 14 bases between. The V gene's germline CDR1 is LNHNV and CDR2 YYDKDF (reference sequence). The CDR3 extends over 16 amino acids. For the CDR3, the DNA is TGTGCCACCAGCAGAGATTTAGGGGATGAAGCAGATACGCAGTATTTT. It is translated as CATSRDLGDEADTQYF.

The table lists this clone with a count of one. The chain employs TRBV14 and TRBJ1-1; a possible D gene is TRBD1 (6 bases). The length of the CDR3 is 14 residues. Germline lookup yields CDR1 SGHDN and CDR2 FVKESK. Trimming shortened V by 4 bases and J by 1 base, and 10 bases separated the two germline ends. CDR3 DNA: TGTGCCAGCAGCCGCACGGACAGGAACACTGAAGCTTTCTTT. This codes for CASSRTDRNTEAFF. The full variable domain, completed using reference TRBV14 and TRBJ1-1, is EAGVTQFPSHSVIEKGQTVTLRCDPISGHDNLYWYRRVMGKEIKFLLHFVKESKQDESGMPNNRFLAERTGGTYSTLKVQPAELEDSGVYFCASSRTDRNTEAFFGQGTRLTVV.

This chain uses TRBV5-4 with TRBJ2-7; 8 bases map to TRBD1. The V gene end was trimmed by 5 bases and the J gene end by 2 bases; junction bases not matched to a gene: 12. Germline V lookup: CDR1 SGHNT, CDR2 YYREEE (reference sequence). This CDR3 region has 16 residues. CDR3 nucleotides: TGTGCCAGCAGTCCTCAGACGGGACAGGTACCCTACGAGCAGTACTTC. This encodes CASSPQTGQVPYEQYF.